These 6 T cell receptor beta chains share one sample of origin, sequenced in a study of vaccination effects on CD4 cells after COVID-19. These TCRs' antigens remain unknown. Assay: immunoSEQ multiplex PCR; the TCRdb copy retains only in-frame clones and omits some. The sample contains about 58,000 clones, about 83% of which appear only once. Cultured cells yielded isolated CD4+ T cells after 10 to 11 days. Sequenced here: CD4+ T cells from PBMCs cultured without peptide, sampled before COVID-19 vaccination. These receptors were obtained from a human donor who received a COVID-19 vaccine.

The table lists this clone with a few counts. V and J are TRBV2 and TRBJ1-2; TRBD1 might be the D (5 bases). V lost 6 bases, J lost 4 bases, and 9 bases lay in between. The germline gives CDR1 SNHLY, CDR2 FYNNEI. The length of the CDR3 is 12 residues. The CDR3 loop reads CASRGDSYGYTF. The CDR3 coding sequence is TGTGCCAGCAGAGGAGACAGCTATGGCTACACCTTC.

CDR3 DNA: TGTGCCAGCAGTACCACGGACGTTAAGCAGGGCACAGATACGCAGTATTTT. It specifies CASSTTDVKQGTDTQYF. This chain connects TRBV6-2 or TRBV6-3 to TRBJ2-3; D is uncertain. Deletions cut 5 bases from V and 1 base from J, with 19 bases between. The CDR3 runs to 17 residues. Germline CDR1 and CDR2: MNHEY and SVGEGT.

This chain joins TRBV14 and TRBJ1-2, with D possibly TRBD1 on 5 matching bases. Trimming pared 5 bases from V and 4 bases from J, leaving 17 bases between. The CDR3 is made up of 15 amino acids. The germline V gene has CDR1 SGHDN and CDR2 FVKESK. CDR3: CASSKAGAGVYGYTF. Written as DNA, the CDR3 is TGTGCCAGCAGCAAAGCGGGTGCGGGGGTCTATGGCTACACCTTC.

The chain carries TRBV2 and TRBJ1-6; D perhaps matches TRBD1 (5 bases). V was trimmed by 7 bases and J by 9 bases, leaving 13 bases between them. This CDR3 is built from 13 residues. Germline V gives CDR1 SNHLY, CDR2 FYNNEI. This CDR3 reads CASNGAGSSPLHF. CDR3 coding DNA: TGTGCCAGCAATGGGGCCGGGAGTTCACCCCTCCACTTT.

The chain couples TRBV30 to TRBJ1-4, with 7 bases fitting TRBD1. Germline V gene sequence: CDR1 GTSNPN, CDR2 SVGIG (reference sequence). Unmatched junction bases numbered 7, after V lost 5 bases and J lost 4 bases. This CDR3 has 14 amino acids. CDR3 bases: TGTGCCTGGGGTCGCGGGACAGTTAATGAAAAACTGTTTTTT. It yields the protein CAWGRGTVNEKLFF.

The chain joins TRBV9 to TRBJ2-1, with unresolved D. This CDR3 contains 14 residues. Germline CDR1 SGDLS, CDR2 YYNGEE. Trimming left V 1 base short and J 0 bases short, with 5 bases between. CDR3 sequence reads: CASSVTSSYNEQFF. The CDR3 DNA follows: TGTGCCAGCAGCGTAACCAGCTCCTACAATGAGCAGTTCTTC.